These 16 T cell receptor beta chains originate from one sample sequenced in a study of blood T cell repertoires in COVID-19. Sequencing used immunoSEQ multiplex PCR; TCRdb keeps in-frame clones, though not all of them. Among 300,000 to 350,000 clones listed, approximately 91% were seen once. Material: PBMCs or T cells enriched from blood (not recorded which). The receptors stem from a woman in her twenties or thirties who had been exposed to COVID-19.

The V call is TRBV6-5, the J call TRBJ2-7, with TRBD2 identical over 7 bases. Germline assignment: CDR1 MNHEY and CDR2 SVGAGI. J lost 3 bases, V lost 6 bases, and 11 bases had no gene match. CDR3 length: 15 amino acids. The CDR3 reads CASSAPGLLRYEQYF. The CDR3 nucleotides read TGTGCCAGCAGCGCCCCGGGACTACTCCGCTACGAGCAGTACTTC.

This chain connects TRBV7-9 to TRBJ1-6, with D hard to call. The length of the CDR3 is 13 residues. The V gene lost 8 bases and the J gene lost 7 bases, with 12 bases spanning the gap. Germline V lookup: CDR1 SEHNR, CDR2 FQNEAQ (reference sequence). The CDR3 is CASRVSENSPLHF. The CDR3 nucleotides read TGTGCCAGCCGTGTATCGGAGAATTCACCCCTCCACTTT.

This sequence joins TRBV9 and TRBJ2-1; 11 bases fit TRBD2. CDR3 length: 16 residues. The ends lost 4 bases at V and 5 bases at J; junction bases unmatched: 8. Germline V CDR1 and CDR2: SGDLS, YYNGEE. CDR3 in amino acids: CASSRLAGTGHNEQFF. The CDR3 bases are TGTGCCAGCAGCAGACTAGCGGGGACGGGCCACAATGAGCAGTTCTTC.

V gene TRBV19 combines with J gene TRBJ1-3, with D hard to call. This CDR3 is 14 amino acids long. Germline CDR1 LNHDA, CDR2 SQIVND (reference sequence). The germline V and J ends were trimmed by 9 bases and 2 bases, with 14 bases remaining between them. The CDR3 spells CASRLGMAGNTIYF. DNA for the CDR3: TGTGCCAGCCGACTAGGGATGGCTGGAAACACCATATATTTT.

The rearrangement uses TRBV27 and TRBJ1-1; D uncertain. The ends were cut back, 1 base at V and 1 base at J, with 4 bases in the middle. The CDR3 contains 13 residues. The germline gives CDR1 MNHEY, CDR2 SMNVEV (reference sequence). DNA for the CDR3: TGTGCCAGCAGTTTATTCAAGAACACTGAAGCTTTCTTT. This codes for CASSLFKNTEAFF.

The V and J genes are TRBV12-3 or TRBV12-4 and TRBJ2-7; D might be TRBD1 (5 bases). V was cut by 5 bases and J by 2 bases, with 10 bases left in between. CDR3 length: 13 residues. CDR3 DNA: TGTGCCAGCAGTCACAGGACCCCCTACGAGCAGTACTTC. It translates to CASSHRTPYEQYF.

The chain combines TRBV10-3 with TRBJ1-1; D unresolved. The CDR3 totals 14 residues. V was cut by 7 bases and J by 3 bases, with 15 bases left in between. Per germline, CDR1 ENHRY and CDR2 SYGVKD. As DNA, the CDR3 is TGTGCCATCATTGCCGACCCAGGATACACTGAAGCTTTCTTT. Translated, it gives CAIIADPGYTEAFF.

The chain links TRBV7-9 to TRBJ1-2, with 9 bases fitting TRBD1. Germline V gives CDR1 SEHNR, CDR2 FQNEAQ (reference sequence). V was clipped by 5 bases and J by 6 bases; unmatched bases: 13. The CDR3 is 16 amino acids. The CDR3 sequence: CASSPPGGQGVDGYTF. CDR3 coding DNA: TGTGCCAGCAGCCCCCCGGGGGGACAGGGAGTCGATGGCTACACCTTC.

The V call is TRBV28, the J call TRBJ2-4, with 7 positions matching TRBD2. Germline V CDR1 and CDR2: MDHEN, SYDVKM. V lost 6 bases, J lost 4 bases, and 3 bases stayed unmatched. CDR3 size: 13 residues. CDR3 residues: CASSGGLKNIQYF. Here the CDR3 DNA reads TGTGCCAGCAGCGGGGGGTTAAAAAACATTCAGTACTTC.

This clone is a singleton in its sample. The chain combines TRBV28 with TRBJ1-3, with D maybe TRBD1 (5 bases). With 3 bases removed from V and 4 bases from J, the gap between germline ends came to 16 bases. This CDR3 has 16 amino acids. CDR1 MDHEN and CDR2 SYDVKM come from the germline V gene. CDR3 nucleotides: TGTGCCAGCAGTTTTTCAGGTGGGAGGGGCGGAAACACCATATATTTT. Protein sequence: CASSFSGGRGGNTIYF.

This chain links TRBV28 with TRBJ1-5, with 7 nucleotides matching TRBD1. CDR1 is MDHEN and CDR2 is SYDVKM in the germline V gene. V lost 5 bases, J lost 9 bases, and 4 bases stayed unmatched. This CDR3 is built from 12 residues. CDR3 sequence: CASSIQGWPQHF. The CDR3, as DNA: TGTGCCAGCAGTATACAGGGGTGGCCCCAGCATTTT.

DNA for the CDR3: TGTGCCAGCAGTGAAGTTGGCGGAGATCTCGAGCAGTACTTC. This sequence encodes CASSEVGGDLEQYF. The chain employs TRBV2 and TRBJ2-7; D gene ambiguous. The germline CDR1 and CDR2 sequences are SNHLY and FYNNEI. Trimming stripped 1 base from V and 6 bases from J, with 13 bases between. CDR3 size: 14 residues.

The gene calls are TRBV9 and TRBJ2-7; 7 bases align to TRBD2. Trimming at V came to 0 bases and at J to 0 bases, leaving 9 bases not matched to a gene. Germline CDR1 SGDLS, CDR2 YYNGEE. CDR3 length: 17 amino acids. DNA for the CDR3: TGTGCCAGCAGCGTAGGGGGAGGGCCACCGAGCTCCTACGAGCAGTACTTC. Amino acids: CASSVGGGPPSSYEQYF.

The chain has TRBV5-5 and TRBJ1-3; D is uncertain. V lost 2 bases to trimming and J lost 0 bases, with 15 bases between them. CDR3 size: 17 residues. Germline V lookup: CDR1 SGHKS, CDR2 YYEKEE (reference sequence). CDR3 loop: CASSLRGSLSSGNTIYF. The CDR3 nucleotides are TGTGCCAGCAGCTTAAGAGGCAGCCTTAGCTCTGGAAACACCATATATTTT. Looking up the rest from reference TRBV5-5 and TRBJ1-3 gives the full variable domain: DAGVTQSPTHLIKTRGQQVTLRCSPISGHKSVSWYQQVLGQGPQFIFQYYEKEERGRGNFPDRFSARQFPNYSSELNVNALLLGDSALYLCASSLRGSLSSGNTIYFGEGSWLTVV.

The rearrangement joins TRBV7-3 to TRBJ2-1; D gene uncertain. This CDR3 has 15 residues. V was shortened by 1 base and J by 0 bases, with 7 bases between the two germline ends. Germline V CDR1 and CDR2: SGHTA, FQGTGA. The CDR3 bases are TGTGCCAGCAGCTTAAGTTCGAGCTCCTACAATGAGCAGTTCTTC. As protein: CASSLSSSSYNEQFF. Drawing the rest from reference TRBV7-3 and TRBJ2-1, the complete variable domain is GAGVSQTPSNKVTEKGKYVELRCDPISGHTALYWYRQSLGQGPEFLIYFQGTGAADDSGLPNDRFFAVRPEGSVSTLKIQRTERGDSAVYLCASSLSSSSYNEQFFGPGTRLTVL.

The rearrangement uses TRBV2 and TRBJ1-5; 7 nucleotides align to TRBD1. CDR3 length: 14 amino acids. Germline V gives CDR1 SNHLY, CDR2 FYNNEI. V was pared by 4 bases and J by 2 bases, with 2 bases of the junction left unmatched. CDR3: CASSAGTGNQPQHF. CDR3 bases: TGTGCCAGCAGTGCCGGGACAGGCAATCAGCCCCAGCATTTT.